Below, 27 T cell receptor beta chains from the same sample are listed, as sequenced in a study of tumor-infiltrating lymphocytes in glioblastoma multiforme. TCR beta libraries were built from RNA through three nested multiplex PCR rounds using modified ARM-PCR. TCRdb independently ran MiXCR on the multiplex PCR reads; one entry per CDR3 protein. The table records approximately 9,600 distinct CDR3 sequences, about 70% of them present only once. The sample taken for sequencing was brain tumor tissue. These receptors were collected from a male donor with glioblastoma.

J is TRBJ1-2 and V is TRBV11-2; D perhaps matches TRBD1 (6 bases). The CDR3 runs 14 residues. Germline CDR1 SGHAT, CDR2 FQNNGV. Trimming stripped 1 base from V and 5 bases from J, with 11 bases between. CDR3 residues: CASSLGQAWYGYTF. Written as DNA, the CDR3 is TGTGCCAGCAGCTTAGGACAGGCCTGGTATGGCTACACCTTC.

The gene calls are TRBV20-1 and TRBJ2-3; TRBD2 agrees at 12 bases. Germline V gene data show CDR1 as DFQATT and CDR2 as SNEGSKA (reference sequence). The CDR3 sequence is 18 residues long. Here the CDR3 DNA reads TGCAACGCTAGAACCGGGGCTAGCGGGAGGGCCGGCACAGATACGCAGTATTTT. It translates to CNARTGASGRAGTDTQYF.

The rearrangement joins TRBV20-1 to TRBJ2-7; the D is unclear. The CDR3 has 14 residues. CDR1 is DFQATT and CDR2 is SNEGSKA in the germline V gene (reference sequence). V gave up 1 base and J gave up 6 bases, with 16 bases separating them. CDR3 sequence: CSARGPLSLVEQYF. The DNA of the CDR3 is TGCAGTGCTAGAGGGCCACTATCTTTGGTCGAGCAGTACTTC.

A note on this clonotype: The junction shows a germline mismatch at one end, possibly a read error. The rearrangement uses TRBV6-5 and TRBJ2-5; D is unclear. The CDR3 extends over 13 amino acids. Germline loops: CDR1 MNHEY, CDR2 SVGAGI. The CDR3 spells CAGSSISLKTQYF. CDR3 DNA: TGTGCCGGCAGTTCCATCAGCTTGAAGACCCAGTACTTC.

Worth noting for this clonotype: The CDR3 does not end in the conserved phenylalanine or tryptophan, so this is likely a read error. This chain links TRBV4-2 with TRBJ1-5, with D possibly TRBD1 on 5 matching bases. CDR3 length: 15 residues. Germline CDR1 and CDR2: LGHNA and YNFKEQ. CDR3 protein: CARSQEWGRGQPQHC. CDR3 DNA: TGTGCCAGGAGCCAAGAGTGGGGAAGGGGACAGCCCCAGCATTGT.

V usage is TRBV20-1 and J usage is TRBJ1-4; tentative D call: TRBD1 (5 bases). The CDR3 extends over 17 amino acids. Germline CDR1 is DFQATT and CDR2 is SNEGSKA (reference sequence). Between the trimmed V and J ends, which lost 0 bases and 7 bases, there was a span of 21 bases. DNA for the CDR3: TGCAGTGCTAGAGATTTTGGCCAGGGAGGATATAGTGAAAAACTGTTTTTT. Its protein is CSARDFGQGGYSEKLFF.

The V and J genes are TRBV29-1 and TRBJ2-1; 10 bases are a match to TRBD1. This CDR3 is built from 13 residues. Germline-derived CDR1 and CDR2 are SQVTM and ANQGSEA. With 7 bases clipped from V and 12 bases from J, the junction kept 12 bases outside the gene matches. CDR3 region: CSAWGGQGLLQFF. Written as DNA, the CDR3 is TGCAGCGCCTGGGGGGGACAGGGGTTACTGCAGTTCTTC.

In regard to this clonotype: One end of the junction fails to match germline, which may point to a read error. The V gene is TRBV20-1, the J gene TRBJ2-5; D might be TRBD2 (6 bases). CDR3 length: 15 amino acids. Per germline, CDR1 DFQATT and CDR2 SNEGSKA (reference sequence). The CDR3 coding sequence is TGCAGAGCTAGAGATTTGGAATTAGCGGAAGAGACCCAGTACTTC. Translation gives CRARDLELAEETQYF.

As regards this clonotype: It may be a read error: a sequence one base away is much more abundant. V and J are TRBV7-9 and TRBJ2-2; no firm D call. The ends were cut back, 8 bases at V and 4 bases at J, with 17 bases in the middle. Germline values: CDR1 SEHNR, CDR2 FQNEAQ (reference sequence). The CDR3 loop spans 15 amino acids. DNA of the CDR3: TGTGCCAGCGAAGACATTACTCAGGTCACCGGGGAGCTGTTTTTT. This translates into CASEDITQVTGELFF.

The rearrangement links TRBV4-3 to TRBJ1-4, with D unclear. The CDR3 is 15 residues long. Germline V CDR1 and CDR2: LGHNA, YSLEER. V dropped 3 bases and J dropped 4 bases, with 12 bases sitting between them. CDR3 DNA: TGCGCCAGCAGCCATTCAACAGCGAGTAATGAAAAACTGTTTTTT. Its protein is CASSHSTASNEKLFF.

Concerning this clonotype itself: A read error may account for a junction end that differs from germline. The chain recombines TRBV10-3 with TRBJ2-7; perhaps TRBD2 as D (5 bases). The CDR3 covers 13 residues. Germline V CDR1 and CDR2: ENHRY, SYGVKD. The CDR3: CASAGSSKHEQYF. CDR3 nucleotides: TGTGCCAGCGCCGGGTCTAGCAAACACGAGCAATACTTC.

As to this clonotype: One end of the junction does not line up with germline, which may come from a read error. This chain joins TRBV11-2 and TRBJ1-1, with D possibly matching TRBD1 (5 bases). This CDR3 is built from 16 residues. CDR1 is SGHAT, CDR2 FQNNGV, per germline. Here the CDR3 reads CASSLVPCRANTEAFF. The CDR3 DNA reads as TGTGCTAGCAGCTTAGTCCCGTGCAGGGCGAACACTGAGGCTTTCTTT.

Regarding this clonotype: The junction departs from the called germline gene at one end, perhaps through a read error. The chain carries TRBV29-1 and TRBJ1-1; TRBD1 aligns across 7 bases. Germline V CDR1 and CDR2: SQVTM, ANQGSEA. The CDR3 has 14 amino acids. The CDR3 is CSVERGQRNPESFF. CDR3 DNA sequence: TGCAGCGTTGAAAGGGGACAGAGAAACCCTGAATCTTTCTTT. The full variable domain, rest sourced from reference TRBV29-1 and TRBJ1-1, is SAVISQKPSRDICQRGTSLTIQCQVDSQVTMMFWYRQQPGQSLTLIATANQGSEATYESGFVIDKFPISRPNLTFSTLTVSNMSPEDSSIYLCSVERGQRNPESFFGQGTRLTVV.

By share, this clonotype counts as medium-sized. The chain combines TRBV29-1 with TRBJ2-7; D possibly uses TRBD1 or TRBD2 (5 bases each). Germline V gene lookup returns CDR1 SQVTM and CDR2 ANQGSEA. The length of the CDR3 is 12 residues. V was shortened by 5 bases and J by 3 bases, with 11 bases between the two germline ends. The CDR3 loop is CSVIGTLYEQYF. Here the CDR3 DNA reads TGCAGCGTTATCGGGACCCTCTACGAGCAGTACTTC.

The chain has TRBV10-3 and TRBJ1-1, with 7 bases matching TRBD1. J lost 0 bases, V lost 5 bases, and 6 bases had no gene match. Germline-derived CDR1 and CDR2 are ENHRY and SYGVKD. There are 15 residues in the CDR3. The CDR3 DNA is TGTGCCATCAGTCAACAGGGGCACATGAACACTGAAGCTTTCTTT. This codes for CAISQQGHMNTEAFF.

The chain recombines TRBV29-1 with TRBJ1-1; D is perhaps TRBD1 (5 bases). The CDR3 consists of 14 residues. Deletions cut 7 bases from V and 4 bases from J, with 19 bases between. Germline CDR1 is SQVTM and CDR2 is ANQGSEA. CDR3 sequence: CSATGGWGSTEAFF. DNA of the CDR3: TGCAGCGCCACAGGTGGATGGGGTAGCACTGAAGCTTTCTTT.

In the case of this clonotype: Sequence at one end of the junction differs from germline and may be a read error. The gene calls are TRBV6-2 or TRBV6-3 and TRBJ2-6; possible D gene TRBD2, 5 bases. The length of the CDR3 is 15 residues. CDR1 is MNHEY, CDR2 SVGEGT, per germline. CDR3 nucleotide sequence: TGTGACAGCAGTCCCGAGGGCTCTGGGGCCAACGTCCTGACTTTC. Residues: CDSSPEGSGANVLTF.

The chain recombines TRBV11-2 with TRBJ2-7; TRBD2 matches at 10 bases. Per the germline V gene, CDR1 is SGHAT and CDR2 is FQNNGV. This CDR3 has 14 amino acids. Trimming cost V 2 bases and J 5 bases; bases outside gene matches: 3. DNA of the CDR3: TGTGCCAGCAGCTTACTAGCGGGAGAAGACGAGCAGTACTTC. Its protein product is CASSLLAGEDEQYF.

To note about this clonotype: A read error may explain this, as a much larger clone is one base away. The DNA for the CDR3 is TGCGCCAGCTGTCGCGGACACTCCAATTCACCCCTCCACTTT. It translates to CASCRGHSNSPLHF. The chain joins TRBV5-1 to TRBJ1-6; tentatively, D is TRBD1 (5 bases). This CDR3 spans 14 amino acids. V lost 7 bases to trimming and J lost 7 bases, with 15 bases between them. In germline, CDR1 is SGHRS, CDR2 YFSETQ.

The gene calls are TRBV12-3 or TRBV12-4 and TRBJ2-7, with 10 bases fitting TRBD2. V trimming: 4 bases; J trimming: 0 bases; junction bases outside the gene matches: 6. The length of the CDR3 is 16 residues. CDR3 in DNA: TGTGCCAGCAGTTCTCCGGGACTAGCGACCTCCTACGAGCAGTACTTC. Its protein is CASSSPGLATSYEQYF.

Remarks on this clonotype: Sequence at one end of the junction differs from germline and may be a read error. The chain links TRBV20-1 to TRBJ1-1; possibly TRBD1 for D (5 bases). Germline values: CDR1 DFQATT, CDR2 SNEGSKA (reference sequence). The CDR3 totals 14 residues. CDR3 loop: CSTRDAVGDTEAFF. Here the CDR3 DNA reads TGCAGTACTAGAGACGCAGTGGGGGACACTGAAGCTTTCTTT.

J is TRBJ2-2 and V is TRBV7-2, with TRBD2 matching 7 bases. The germline V gene encodes CDR1 SGHTA and CDR2 FQGNSA. Trimming at V came to 4 bases and at J to 1 base, leaving 6 bases not matched to a gene. CDR3 length: 16 amino acids. The CDR3 region has the DNA TGTGCCAGCAGCTCCCGAAAGCGGGAGAACACCGGGGAGCTGTTTTTT. Protein: CASSSRKRENTGELFF.

The rearrangement joins TRBV4-2 to TRBJ2-7; a weak D match, TRBD2 (6 bases). With 1 base removed from V and 8 bases from J, the gap between germline ends came to 18 bases. This CDR3 is built from 15 residues. Germline V gene sequence: CDR1 LGHNA, CDR2 YNFKEQ. This chain's CDR3 is CASSQVESGWYKQYF. CDR3 sequence (DNA): TGTGCCAGCAGCCAAGTCGAGAGCGGGTGGTACAAGCAGTACTTC.

A word on this clonotype: This may come from a read error, since a much larger clone is one base off. The chain carries TRBV30 and TRBJ1-1, with 12 nucleotides matching TRBD1. Germline-derived CDR1 and CDR2 are GTSNPN and SVGIG (reference sequence). The CDR3 is 14 amino acids. CDR3 sequence reads: CTWFPGTGGTKAFF. CDR3 sequence (DNA): TGTACCTGGTTTCCCGGGACAGGGGGCACTAAAGCTTTCTTT. Supplemented by reference TRBV30 and TRBJ1-1, the full variable domain reads SQTIHQWPATLVQPVGSPLSLECTVEGTSNPNLYWYRQAAGRGLQLLFYSVGIGQISSEVPQNLSASRPQDRQFILSSKKLLLSDSGFYLCTWFPGTGGTKAFFGQGTRLTVV.

This clonotype appeared a single time. The genes are TRBV12-3 or TRBV12-4 and TRBJ1-2, with D unclear. Trimming removed 2 bases at V and 0 bases at J, with 10 bases between. The CDR3 extends over 15 amino acids. The CDR3 loop is CASSLNAQTNYGYTF. The CDR3, as DNA: TGTGCCAGCAGTTTAAACGCACAGACTAACTATGGCTACACCTTC.

The rearrangement uses TRBV11-2 and TRBJ2-1; D might be TRBD2 (5 bases). CDR3 length: 14 residues. Germline V lookup: CDR1 SGHAT, CDR2 FQNNGV. The ends were cut back, 3 bases at V and 4 bases at J, with 10 bases in the middle. The CDR3 sequence: CASSFSGVYNEQFF. The CDR3 DNA sequence: TGTGCCAGCAGCTTCAGCGGAGTTTACAATGAGCAGTTCTTC.

The table lists this clonotype with a few counts. The conserved closing phenylalanine or tryptophan is absent in this CDR3, likely reflecting a read error. V and J are TRBV19 and TRBJ2-7; 11 positions match TRBD2. The CDR3 extends over 15 amino acids. Looked up from germline, CDR1 is LNHDA and CDR2 is SQIVND (reference sequence). J lost 4 bases, V lost 7 bases, and 9 bases had no gene match. CDR3 bases: TGTGCCAGTACCCTGGGGTCTAGCGGGAGGTACGAGCAGTACTCC. It codes for CASTLGSSGRYEQYS.